This is a list of T cell receptor beta chains from one sample in a study of cytomegalovirus exposure and HLA in healthy donors. Sequencing was performed with immunoSEQ multiplex PCR; in TCRdb, only in-frame clones are kept and a portion is missing. The sample holds more than 140,000 clones, about 79% seen once. Sequenced sample: PBMCs. The receptors shown here come from a male donor in good health and CMV-seronegative. CDR3s include the opening cysteine and the closing phenylalanine or tryptophan. The order of the fields is V gene, J gene, clone size, D gene, CDR3 DNA, CDR3 protein. D genes are given only for firm matches. A row's size may be missing; if present it is once, few, many or a size class.

v_call: TRBV11-2; j_call: TRBJ2-1; clone_size: -; d_call: TRBD2; cdr3_nt: TGTGCCAGCAGCCTCAAACTAGCGGGAGGGTGGGATGAGCAGTTCTTC; cdr3_aa: CASSLKLAGGWDEQFF
v_call: TRBV7-9; j_call: TRBJ2-2; clone_size: -; d_call: TRBD2; cdr3_nt: TGTTCCAGCAGCTTCCGCGGGGGGTCCGGGGAGCTGTTTTTT; cdr3_aa: CSSSFRGGSGELFF
v_call: TRBV7-2; j_call: TRBJ2-7; clone_size: -; d_call: TRBD1; cdr3_nt: TGTGCCAGCAGCCGAACCGGGACAGAGTACGAGCAGTACTTC; cdr3_aa: CASSRTGTEYEQYF
v_call: TRBV6-5; j_call: TRBJ2-5; clone_size: -; d_call: TRBD2; cdr3_nt: TGTGCCAGCAGGGGGGGGTTAGAGACCCAGTACTTC; cdr3_aa: CASRGGLETQYF
v_call: TRBV5-1; j_call: TRBJ1-2; clone_size: -; d_call: TRBD1; cdr3_nt: TGCGCCAGCGGCCCCACAGGGGTGGACTATGGCTACACCTTC; cdr3_aa: CASGPTGVDYGYTF
v_call: TRBV18; j_call: TRBJ2-7; clone_size: -; d_call: -; cdr3_nt: TGTGCCAGCTCACCTAACAATCTTGGAGTCGACGAGCAGTACTTC; cdr3_aa: CASSPNNLGVDEQYF
v_call: TRBV27; j_call: TRBJ2-5; clone_size: -; d_call: TRBD2; cdr3_nt: TGTGCCAGCAGTTACCGACTAGCGCCTCCTCAAGAGACCCAGTACTTC; cdr3_aa: CASSYRLAPPQETQYF
v_call: TRBV23-1; j_call: TRBJ2-2; clone_size: -; d_call: TRBD2; cdr3_nt: TGCGCCAGCAGTCAATCGGGGAGGGAATGGGACACCGGGGAGCTGTTTTTT; cdr3_aa: CASSQSGREWDTGELFF
v_call: TRBV5-1; j_call: TRBJ1-5; clone_size: -; d_call: TRBD1; cdr3_nt: TGCGCCAGCAGCCGGACAGGGGTCAGCAATCAGCCCCAGCATTTT; cdr3_aa: CASSRTGVSNQPQHF
v_call: TRBV7-8; j_call: TRBJ1-5; clone_size: -; d_call: -; cdr3_nt: TGTGCCAGCAGCACCCGGGGAGGGGGGAATCAGCCCCAGCATTTT; cdr3_aa: CASSTRGGGNQPQHF
v_call: TRBV11-2; j_call: TRBJ1-6; clone_size: once; d_call: -; cdr3_nt: TGTGCCAGCAGCTCCTCCCTACAGGGCCGGTCACCCCTCCACTTT; cdr3_aa: CASSSSLQGRSPLHF
v_call: TRBV18; j_call: TRBJ1-2; clone_size: -; d_call: -; cdr3_nt: TGTGCCAGCTCACCACCGGTACAGGAAGGATTAGGCTACACCTTC; cdr3_aa: CASSPPVQEGLGYTF
v_call: TRBV6-4; j_call: TRBJ2-3; clone_size: -; d_call: -; cdr3_nt: TGTGCCAGCAGTGCGGGTTCTAGCACAGATACGCAGTATTTT; cdr3_aa: CASSAGSSTDTQYF
v_call: TRBV27; j_call: TRBJ1-5; clone_size: once; d_call: -; cdr3_nt: TGTGCCAGCAGCCTCGACAGAGATCAGCCCCAGCATTTT; cdr3_aa: CASSLDRDQPQHF
v_call: TRBV4-1; j_call: TRBJ1-2; clone_size: -; d_call: TRBD1; cdr3_nt: TGCGCCAGCAGCCCCCCGGACAGGCCCGCCTATGGCTACACCTTC; cdr3_aa: CASSPPDRPAYGYTF
v_call: TRBV18; j_call: TRBJ1-1; clone_size: -; d_call: -; cdr3_nt: TGTGCCAGCTCACCTCTAATACAAACGGGTTTTGGCACTGAAGCTTTCTTT; cdr3_aa: CASSPLIQTGFGTEAFF
v_call: TRBV5-4; j_call: TRBJ2-1; clone_size: -; d_call: -; cdr3_nt: TGTGCCAGCAGCGGGGCGCTCGGCTCCTACAATGAGCAGTTCTTC; cdr3_aa: CASSGALGSYNEQFF
v_call: TRBV7-6; j_call: TRBJ1-3; clone_size: -; d_call: TRBD1; cdr3_nt: TGTGCCAGCAGCTCTCGGGACAGCTCTGGAAACACCATATATTTT; cdr3_aa: CASSSRDSSGNTIYF
v_call: TRBV25-1; j_call: TRBJ2-5; clone_size: -; d_call: -; cdr3_nt: TGTGCCAGCAGTGACCACCGGCGGCAAGAGACCCAGTACTTC; cdr3_aa: CASSDHRRQETQYF
v_call: TRBV4-3; j_call: TRBJ2-7; clone_size: -; d_call: -; cdr3_nt: TGCGCCAGCAGCCAAGAGGGCAGACCCACCTACGAGCAGTACTTC; cdr3_aa: CASSQEGRPTYEQYF
v_call: TRBV6-5; j_call: TRBJ1-2; clone_size: -; d_call: -; cdr3_nt: TGTGCCAGCACTGGGGGGGACCTCCTCTATGGCTACACCTTC; cdr3_aa: CASTGGDLLYGYTF
v_call: TRBV5-1; j_call: TRBJ1-2; clone_size: few; d_call: TRBD1; cdr3_nt: TGCGCCAGCAGCTTGGTTGGGGACAGGGGAGGCTATGGCTACACCTTC; cdr3_aa: CASSLVGDRGGYGYTF
v_call: TRBV7-2; j_call: TRBJ2-5; clone_size: -; d_call: TRBD1; cdr3_nt: TGTGCCAGCAGCTTCGGACAGGGGGAGACCCAGTACTTC; cdr3_aa: CASSFGQGETQYF
v_call: TRBV5-1; j_call: TRBJ2-3; clone_size: -; d_call: -; cdr3_nt: TGCGCCAGCAGCTTGGGTGGGGGACTGATAGATACGCAGTATTTT; cdr3_aa: CASSLGGGLIDTQYF
v_call: TRBV6-1; j_call: TRBJ2-2; clone_size: -; d_call: -; cdr3_nt: TGTGCCTCAGGGCGGGGGAACACCGGGGAGCTGTTTTTT; cdr3_aa: CASGRGNTGELFF
v_call: TRBV19; j_call: TRBJ2-5; clone_size: -; d_call: TRBD1; cdr3_nt: TGTGCCAGTAAAGACAGGGGGACAGAGACCCAGTACTTC; cdr3_aa: CASKDRGTETQYF
v_call: TRBV4-3; j_call: TRBJ2-1; clone_size: -; d_call: -; cdr3_nt: TGCGCCAGCAGCCAAGATTCCGCTAGCTACAATGAGCAGTTCTTC; cdr3_aa: CASSQDSASYNEQFF
v_call: TRBV30; j_call: TRBJ1-5; clone_size: -; d_call: TRBD1; cdr3_nt: TGTGCCTGGAGTGGGGGACAGAATAGCAATCAGCCCCAGCATTTT; cdr3_aa: CAWSGGQNSNQPQHF
v_call: TRBV7-8; j_call: TRBJ2-2; clone_size: -; d_call: TRBD1; cdr3_nt: TGTGCCAGCAGCGCCAAGGACAGGGCGGCCGGGGAGCTGTTTTTT; cdr3_aa: CASSAKDRAAGELFF
v_call: TRBV7-3; j_call: TRBJ1-1; clone_size: -; d_call: TRBD1; cdr3_nt: TGTGCCAGCAGTTCTCAAGCACAGGGGTCCGTGAACACTGAAGCTTTCTTT; cdr3_aa: CASSSQAQGSVNTEAFF
v_call: TRBV5-1; j_call: TRBJ1-6; clone_size: few; d_call: TRBD1; cdr3_nt: TGCGCCAGCAGCTTGGGTTCCCTGGGACAGTCGAATTCACCCCTCCACTTT; cdr3_aa: CASSLGSLGQSNSPLHF
v_call: TRBV11-2; j_call: TRBJ2-1; clone_size: -; d_call: TRBD1; cdr3_nt: TGTGCCAGCAGCTTAGGACAGGGCTCCTACAATGAGCAGTTCTTC; cdr3_aa: CASSLGQGSYNEQFF
v_call: TRBV6-6; j_call: TRBJ1-2; clone_size: -; d_call: TRBD1; cdr3_nt: TGTGCCAGCAGTTACGACAGGGCTGGCTACACCTTC; cdr3_aa: CASSYDRAGYTF
v_call: TRBV7-6; j_call: TRBJ2-7; clone_size: medium-sized; d_call: TRBD2; cdr3_nt: TGTGCCAGCAGCCCCTTAGCGGGAGGTTCCTACGAGCAGTACTTC; cdr3_aa: CASSPLAGGSYEQYF
v_call: TRBV7-2; j_call: TRBJ1-2; clone_size: -; d_call: -; cdr3_nt: TGTGCCAGCAGCTTATCTTTTGGCACTAACTATGGCTACACCTTC; cdr3_aa: CASSLSFGTNYGYTF
v_call: TRBV5-6; j_call: TRBJ1-1; clone_size: -; d_call: TRBD1; cdr3_nt: TGTGCCAGCAGCTCCCCCGACAGGGGGAGGACTGAAGCTTTCTTT; cdr3_aa: CASSSPDRGRTEAFF
v_call: TRBV5-4; j_call: TRBJ1-2; clone_size: few; d_call: -; cdr3_nt: TGTGCCAGCAGCTTGGAGCAGGGAAGCGGCTACACCTTC; cdr3_aa: CASSLEQGSGYTF
v_call: TRBV7-2; j_call: TRBJ2-3; clone_size: -; d_call: TRBD2; cdr3_nt: TGTGCCAGCAGCTTCGCGGGGGGGCAGGGAGATACGCAGTATTTT; cdr3_aa: CASSFAGGQGDTQYF
v_call: TRBV13; j_call: TRBJ1-1; clone_size: -; d_call: -; cdr3_nt: TGTGCCAGCCTCCTCGGGGGGAAAGGTGAAGCTTTCTTT; cdr3_aa: CASLLGGKGEAFF